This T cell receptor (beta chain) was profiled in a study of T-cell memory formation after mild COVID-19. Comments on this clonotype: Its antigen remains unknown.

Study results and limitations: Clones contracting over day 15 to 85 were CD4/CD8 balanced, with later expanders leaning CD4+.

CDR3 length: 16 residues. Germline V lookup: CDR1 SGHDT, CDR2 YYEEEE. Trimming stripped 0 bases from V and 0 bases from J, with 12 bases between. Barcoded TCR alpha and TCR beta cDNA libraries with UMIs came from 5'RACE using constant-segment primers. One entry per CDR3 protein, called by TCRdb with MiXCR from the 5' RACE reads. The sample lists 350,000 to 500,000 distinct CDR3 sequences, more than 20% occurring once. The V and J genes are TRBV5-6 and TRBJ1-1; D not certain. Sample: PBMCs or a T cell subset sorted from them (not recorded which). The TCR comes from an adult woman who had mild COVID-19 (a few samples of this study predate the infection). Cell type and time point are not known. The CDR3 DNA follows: TGTGCCAGCAGCTTGGACAGCGTACAACTGAACACTGAAGCTTTCTTT. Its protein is CASSLDSVQLNTEAFF. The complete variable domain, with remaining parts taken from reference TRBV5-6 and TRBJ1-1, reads DAGVTQSPTHLIKTRGQQVTLRCSPKSGHDTVSWYQQALGQGPQFIFQYYEEEERQRGNFPDRFSGHQFPNYSSELNVNALLLGDSALYLCASSLDSVQLNTEAFFGQGTRLTVV.